These 23 T cell receptor beta chains share one sample of origin, sequenced in a study of T cell changes during pregnancy in multiple sclerosis. Assay: immunoSEQ multiplex PCR; the TCRdb copy retains only in-frame clones and omits some. The sample comprises under 65,000 clones, about nine tenths of which are singletons, and 0.45% to 0.6% rests with the top ten. Sequenced material: CD4+ T cells from peripheral blood mononuclear cells, taken in the third trimester of pregnancy. These receptors all come from a female donor with multiple sclerosis, enrolled in a pregnancy study.

V and J are TRBV13 and TRBJ1-6; 7 nucleotides agree with TRBD1. The CDR3 is made up of 16 amino acids. The trim removed 5 bases at V and 10 bases at J, leaving 14 bases unmatched. Germline CDR1 is PRHDT and CDR2 is FYEKMQ (reference sequence). CDR3 amino acids: CASSEATGVFGSPLHF. In nucleotides, the CDR3 is TGTGCCAGCAGCGAAGCCACAGGGGTATTCGGATCACCCCTCCACTTT.

The J gene is TRBJ1-5, the V gene TRBV12-2; the table calls TRBD1, which could not be checked here. TRBV12-2 is listed as a pseudogene. This CDR3 has 14 amino acids. The CDR3 protein is CASRPPDRNQPQHF. Written as DNA, the CDR3 is TGTGCAAGTCGCCCTCCGGACAGGAATCAGCCCCAGCATTTT.

This chain joins TRBV2 and TRBJ2-3; D is possibly TRBD2 (6 bases). CDR3 length equals 17 residues. Between the trimmed V and J ends, which lost 6 bases and 4 bases, there was a span of 23 bases. The germline V gene encodes CDR1 SNHLY and CDR2 FYNNEI. CDR3 DNA: TGTGCCAGCAGGAGCATACGCGGGACCCTGCTGGCAGATACGCAGTATTTT. Translating gives CASRSIRGTLLADTQYF.

CDR3 sequence (DNA): TGTGCCAGCAGTCAACAGGGGACCTATGGCTACACCTTC. Its translation: CASSQQGTYGYTF. This chain uses TRBV27 with TRBJ1-2, with TRBD1 matching over 7 bases. Germline V gene lookup returns CDR1 MNHEY and CDR2 SMNVEV (reference sequence). V lost 5 bases and J lost 4; bases outside the gene matches: 4. CDR3 length: 13 residues.

On this clone itself: The germline gene is not matched at one end of the junction; a read error may be the cause. This chain uses TRBV7-7 with TRBJ2-5, with 11 bases lining up with TRBD1. The CDR3 has 15 amino acids. Germline V CDR1 and CDR2: SSHAT, FNYEAQ (reference sequence). As DNA, the CDR3 is TGTGCTAGCAGCATCGGGACAGGGGGCCAAGAGACCCAGTACTTC. Amino acid sequence: CASSIGTGGQETQYF.

The chain employs TRBV6-1 and TRBJ1-5; 8 bases are a match to TRBD1. The CDR3 has 15 residues. Germline V gene data show CDR1 as MNHNS and CDR2 as SASEGT. Trimming took 4 bases from V and 2 from J; bases not matched to a gene: 4. CDR3 sequence (DNA): TGTGCCAGCAGTGGCGAGACAGGGGGCAATCAGCCCCAGCATTTT. Its translation is CASSGETGGNQPQHF.

This clone came up once. The rearrangement joins TRBV19 to TRBJ1-6; 10 bases fit TRBD1. Per the germline V gene, CDR1 is LNHDA and CDR2 is SQIVND (reference sequence). The V segment lost 5 bases and the J segment 0 bases; nucleotides outside the gene matches: 13. The CDR3 loop spans 20 amino acids. The DNA for the CDR3 is TGTGCCAGTAGTCTCGACCCGGGACAGGGGCTGAGCTCCTATAATTCACCCCTCCACTTT. Its translation is CASSLDPGQGLSSYNSPLHF. The full variable domain, in which reference TRBV19 and TRBJ1-6 provide the parts outside the CDR3, is DGGITQSPKYLFRKEGQNVTLSCEQNLNHDAMYWYRQDPGQGLRLIYYSQIVNDFQKGDIAEGYSVSREKKESFPLTVTSAQKNPTAFYLCASSLDPGQGLSSYNSPLHFGNGTRLTVT.

A single count supports this clone. V usage is TRBV13 and J usage is TRBJ2-5, with 7 bases that match TRBD2. CDR3 length: 12 residues. Germline V gene data show CDR1 as PRHDT and CDR2 as FYEKMQ (reference sequence). The V and J ends lost 4 bases and 5 bases, in that order; junction bases with no gene match: 1. CDR3 sequence: CASSSAGETQYF. DNA of the CDR3: TGTGCCAGCAGCTCAGCGGGGGAGACCCAGTACTTC.

The chain combines TRBV19 with TRBJ2-3; D perhaps matches TRBD1 (6 bases). The germline gives CDR1 LNHDA, CDR2 SQIVND (reference sequence). Trimming left V 6 bases short and J 3 bases short, with 10 bases between. CDR3 length: 13 amino acids. The CDR3 DNA is TGTGCCAGTAGGGCAGGGGCGACAGATACGCAGTATTTT. Translation: CASRAGATDTQYF.

This clone has only a few counts. V gene TRBV9 combines with J gene TRBJ1-1; D call uncertain. The germline gives CDR1 SGDLS, CDR2 YYNGEE. V dropped 3 bases and J dropped 4 bases, with 16 bases sitting between them. The length of the CDR3 is 15 residues. In DNA, the CDR3 is TGTGCCAGCAGCGCAGGATTGATCGGATCCACTGAAGCTTTCTTT. Translation: CASSAGLIGSTEAFF.

This chain joins TRBV6-1 and TRBJ1-1; D not resolved. Germline CDR1 and CDR2: MNHNS and SASEGT. The CDR3 length is 13 residues. V lost 0 bases and J 5 bases, leaving 7 bases between the germline ends. This CDR3 is CASSEAQRTEAFF. CDR3 sequence (DNA): TGTGCCAGCAGTGAAGCCCAGAGGACTGAAGCTTTCTTT.

The gene calls are TRBV14 and TRBJ1-1; D remains ambiguous. CDR1 and CDR2 (germline): SGHDN, FVKESK. CDR3 length: 13 residues. Trimming pared 0 bases from V and 11 bases from J, leaving 13 bases between. The CDR3 DNA sequence: TGTGCCAGCAGCCAAGATGAGGGAATCGTCGCTTTCTTT. It specifies CASSQDEGIVAFF.

This clone was counted a single time. The chain links TRBV2 to TRBJ2-5, with 10 bases that match TRBD1. The germline gives CDR1 SNHLY, CDR2 FYNNEI. The CDR3 runs 14 residues. V lost 8 bases and J lost 4; bases outside the gene matches: 7. CDR3 DNA sequence: TGTGCCAGCTTTGACAGGGGGCTTCGAGAGACCCAGTACTTC. Protein product: CASFDRGLRETQYF.

The chain is built from TRBV19 and TRBJ2-7; a weak D match, TRBD2 (5 bases). Germline V CDR1 and CDR2: LNHDA, SQIVND (reference sequence). Deletions cut 5 bases from V and 5 bases from J, with 13 bases between. The CDR3 runs 13 residues. The CDR3 is CASSHAARDEQYF. Written as DNA, the CDR3 is TGTGCCAGTAGTCACGCAGCGAGGGACGAGCAGTACTTC.

The rearrangement uses TRBV2 and TRBJ2-7, with TRBD1 matching over 11 bases. The CDR3 is 15 amino acids. Germline lookup yields CDR1 SNHLY and CDR2 FYNNEI. After removal of 6 bases from V and 3 bases from J, the junction contained 7 bases not matched to a gene. The CDR3 DNA reads as TGTGCCAGCAGCGATGCCGGGACAGGGGGCTACGAGCAGTACTTC. Its translation is CASSDAGTGGYEQYF.

The chain has TRBV25-1 and TRBJ1-5; D is unclear. CDR1 is MGHDK and CDR2 is SYGVNS in the germline V gene. The CDR3 contains 13 residues. V was trimmed by 10 bases and J by 2 bases, leaving 12 bases between them. The CDR3 reads CATEGRGNQPQHF. CDR3 DNA sequence: TGTGCCACCGAGGGAAGGGGCAATCAGCCCCAGCATTTT.

This CDR3 reads CASTPRGGYDGYTF. In DNA form, the CDR3 reads TGTGCCAGCACCCCACGGGGGGGTTACGATGGCTACACCTTC. The chain has TRBV28 and TRBJ1-2, with D maybe TRBD1 (5 bases). The CDR3 length is 14 residues. Trimming cost V 7 bases and J 6 bases, with 18 bases left between them. The V gene's germline CDR1 is MDHEN and CDR2 SYDVKM.

The CDR3 protein is CASSLGTGNTGELFF. CDR3 DNA sequence: TGCGCCAGCAGCTTGGGTACAGGGAACACCGGGGAGCTGTTTTTT. The chain joins TRBV5-1 to TRBJ2-2; the D gene is possibly TRBD1 (5 bases). The CDR3 sequence is 15 residues long. The V and J ends lost 0 bases and 1 base respectively, with 7 bases between them. Germline V gene lookup returns CDR1 SGHRS and CDR2 YFSETQ.

The chain carries TRBV12-5 and TRBJ2-2; TRBD2 agrees at 8 bases. J was trimmed by 2 bases and V by 7 bases; bases with no gene match: 15. The CDR3 extends over 18 amino acids. From germline, CDR1 is LGHNT and CDR2 FRNRAP. In nucleotides, the CDR3 is TGTGCTAGTGCCCAATACTTTAGCGGGGACCCTAACACCGGGGAGCTGTTTTTT. It encodes CASAQYFSGDPNTGELFF.

CDR3 DNA sequence: TGTGCCAGTAGTGACAGGGGGAGAGGAACTGAAGCTTTCTTT. It specifies CASSDRGRGTEAFF. The gene calls are TRBV19 and TRBJ1-1; 9 bases align to TRBD1. Germline assignment: CDR1 LNHDA and CDR2 SQIVND (reference sequence). The CDR3 spans 14 residues. The V segment lost 5 bases and the J segment 5 bases; nucleotides outside the gene matches: 6.

The chain combines TRBV11-2 with TRBJ2-7; D is ambiguous. Germline loops: CDR1 SGHAT, CDR2 FQNNGV. V was cut by 1 base and J by 3 bases, with 4 bases left in between. This CDR3 comprises 12 residues. CDR3 sequence reads: CASSLASYEQYF. The CDR3 coding sequence is TGTGCCAGCAGCTTAGCGAGCTACGAGCAGTACTTC.

The chain is built from TRBV9 and TRBJ1-1, with TRBD1 as a possible D gene (5 bases). The CDR3 spans 13 residues. V was pared by 2 bases and J by 1 base, with 6 bases between. The germline gives CDR1 SGDLS, CDR2 YYNGEE. DNA of the CDR3: TGTGCCAGCAGCGTGGACACGAACACTGAAGCTTTCTTT. Amino acid sequence: CASSVDTNTEAFF.

The chain combines TRBV19 with TRBJ2-5; D is undetermined. This CDR3 has 14 amino acids. The germline CDR1 and CDR2 sequences are LNHDA and SQIVND (reference sequence). The ends were cut back, 3 bases at V and 2 bases at J, with 10 bases in the middle. CDR3 sequence reads: CASSISGQQETQYF. The CDR3 DNA follows: TGTGCCAGTAGTATTTCTGGGCAGCAAGAGACCCAGTACTTC.